The 3 T cell receptor beta chains in this list originate from one sample, sequenced in a study of beta chain features in type 1 diabetes. The whole isolated RNA underwent reverse transcription, so sequencing captured expressed TCRB transcripts. Produced via immunoSEQ multiplex PCR; TCRdb's table is partial and in-frame only. The sample contains a few hundred thousand clones, about 15% of which appear only once. The sequenced sample consisted of central memory CD4+ T cells from blood. These receptors all come from a man aged 30-40 years in good health.

This clone was counted a few times. This chain connects TRBV7-2 to TRBJ2-5, with a possible D match to TRBD2 (6 bases). This CDR3 contains 13 residues. Trimming cost V 3 bases and J 4 bases, with 9 bases left between them. Germline-derived CDR1 and CDR2 are SGHTA and FQGNSA. CDR3 loop: CASSFGGVETQYF. CDR3 nucleotide sequence: TGTGCCAGCAGCTTTGGCGGGGTAGAGACCCAGTACTTC.

This clone has a single count. The chain is built from TRBV4-3 and TRBJ2-7; perhaps TRBD2 as D (6 bases). V was shortened by 0 bases and J by 8 bases, with 11 bases between the two germline ends. CDR3 length equals 13 residues. Germline V gene data show CDR1 as LGHNA and CDR2 as YSLEER. The CDR3 nucleotides read TGCGCCAGCAGCCAAGATTGGGGGAGGAAGCAGTACTTC. Translating it yields CASSQDWGRKQYF.

This chain links TRBV7-9 with TRBJ2-5; 10 positions agree with TRBD2. This CDR3 has 14 amino acids. V gave up 7 bases and J gave up 5 bases; unmatched junction bases: 7. Germline assignment: CDR1 SEHNR and CDR2 FQNEAQ (reference sequence). The CDR3 reads CASTASGGLETQYF. The CDR3 DNA is TGTGCCAGCACCGCTAGCGGGGGACTCGAGACCCAGTACTTC.